The TCR beta chain under discussion was sequenced for a study of blood T cell repertoires in COVID-19 (dated by TCRdb to 2018 to 2020). Regarding the complete study: Samples from collaborators originated in the United States, Italy and Spain and spanned both the acute and convalescent phases of COVID-19. The material from the prospective study consisted of cDNA or gDNA derived from T cells, B-cell-depleted T cells, or PBMCs. Deeply sampled blood TCRbeta repertoires from subjects exposed to, actively infected with, or recovered from COVID-19 were included in the dataset. The repertoires were released in a freely available public database meant as a resource for research on the immune response to SARS-CoV-2. The samples were drawn from the first 160 participants of the ongoing ImmuneRACE study and from under 1,500 subjects provided by 6 global collaborators. Nearly every sample came with metadata listing a de-identified subject ID, COVID-19 status, age in years and sex. Where HLA class I and class II types were available, the types were taken from metadata supplied by the sample provider, not from assay-based typing.

Looking up the germline V gene yields CDR1 ENHRY and CDR2 SYGVKD. Deletion took 6 bases off V and 1 base off J, with a span of 12 bases between the germline ends. The CDR3 numbers 14 residues from cysteine through phenylalanine. Here the CDR3 DNA is all that survives: 42 bases in frame from base 1. Concerning this clone itself: Its antigen remains unidentified. No quality values exist for individual bases; no much larger clone is one base distant.

TCRbeta CDR3 regions were amplified from genomic DNA by means of the immunoSEQ Assay, a bias-controlled multiplex PCR. The original methods were these. The number of nucleated cells in each sample was estimated from the amplification of reference gene primers within the assay. To quantify the absolute abundance of each unique TCRbeta CDR3 rearrangement, sequence reads were collapsed and filtered. For each sample, productive Simpson clonality was calculated by taking the square root of Simpson's diversity index across productive rearrangements. The clones in this table, taken by TCRdb from immuneACCESS, are in-frame only. Not every clone is retained; where verified, under half of the shortfall comes from an unresolved V gene, and the cause of the rest is unknown. V, J and clone size are those of that table, while D and trimming were read from the DNA. This sample comprises more than 300,000 clones, around 84% of them detected only once. Less than 11% of the sample is in the top ten clones.

Study-level results and caveats: The amount of clinical and demographic metadata varied by source and participant and was provided uncurated.

In the prospective study, participants were roughly 18 to 100 years old, resided in about 25 geographic areas of the United States, and were enrolled through a virtual design. To assign participants to cohorts, the prospective study relied on clinical history that participants themselves reported in a screening survey and a study questionnaire. Recovered participants in ImmuneRACE Cohort 3 were defined by two consecutive negative NP/OP PCR tests, clearance by a healthcare professional, or resolution of symptoms. Each participant in the prospective study had whole blood, serum and a nasopharyngeal or oropharyngeal swab collected by mobile phlebotomists. Over an approximately two-month period, participants in the prospective study had the option of providing additional blood draws and questionnaires. Before DNA extraction, blood samples from the prospective study were shipped at room temperature or frozen.

This sequence uses TRBV10-3 and TRBJ1-1, with no confident D gene call. Sequencing was carried out using PBMCs or T cells enriched from blood (not recorded which). The TCR sequence derives from a woman in her late teens or twenties who had recovered from COVID-19. The DNA sequence is as follows: TGTGCCATCAGCCCTGACGGGGAGAACACTGAAGCTTTCTTT. Its amino acids are CAISPDGENTEAFF.